These T cell receptor beta chains were read from a single sample in a study of CD8 T cells in ankylosing spondylitis. Each CDR3 protein gets one entry after TCRdb re-called the 5' RACE reads with MiXCR. The sample consists of around 250,000 distinct CDR3 sequences, about a sixth of them appearing once. Sequenced sample: blood, either unsorted or a sorted T cell fraction (not recorded which). The receptors derive from a male donor with ankylosing spondylitis or in good health (not recorded which). The CDR3 runs from the conserved cysteine through the conserved F or W. The D gene is left open where the match is weak. Not all rows give a size; the values are once, few, many and, for expanded clones, a class.

J gene | V gene | D gene | clone size | CDR3 protein | CDR3 DNA
TRBJ2-5 | TRBV27 | . | few | CASSFGTPRFQETQYF | TGTGCCAGCAGTTTTGGAACTCCGCGCTTCCAAGAGACCCAGTACTTC
TRBJ2-7 | TRBV5-1 | . | many | CASSLDGRPWEQYF | TGCGCCAGCAGCTTGGACGGGCGACCCTGGGAGCAGTACTTC
TRBJ2-7 | TRBV11-2 | . | . | CASSLYPRAADEQYF | TGTGCCAGCAGCTTATATCCCAGAGCCGCCGACGAGCAGTACTTC
TRBJ2-1 | TRBV5-6 | . | many | CASSTALANNEQFF | TGTGCCAGCAGTACGGCCCTAGCTAACAATGAGCAGTTCTTC
TRBJ2-1 | TRBV4-2 | TRBD1 | . | CASSQGGQGANEQFF | TGTGCCAGCAGCCAAGGGGGACAGGGGGCGAATGAGCAGTTCTTC
TRBJ2-3 | TRBV7-2 | . | many | CASSSLLAAGDTQYF | TGTGCCAGCAGCTCACTACTAGCCGCAGGGGATACGCAGTATTTT
TRBJ2-7 | TRBV6-1 | TRBD1 | many | CASSVGQGPYEQYF | TGTGCCAGCAGTGTGGGACAGGGCCCCTACGAGCAGTACTTC
TRBJ2-1 | TRBV9 | TRBD2 | . | CASSAHPVGGFDNEQFF | TGTGCCAGCAGCGCCCACCCGGTGGGAGGGTTCGACAATGAGCAGTTCTTC
TRBJ2-5 | TRBV5-1 | TRBD2 | few | CASSLAAREGETQYF | TGCGCCAGCAGCTTGGCTGCCAGGGAGGGGGAGACCCAGTACTTC
TRBJ2-1 | TRBV20-1 | TRBD2 | few | CSADTREGYNEQFF | TGCAGTGCCGACACGCGGGAGGGCTACAATGAGCAGTTCTTC
TRBJ1-1 | TRBV5-6 | . | . | CASSLWPKGEAFF | TGTGCCAGCAGCTTGTGGCCGAAAGGTGAAGCTTTCTTT
TRBJ1-1 | TRBV4-3 | . | . | CASSQAARDTEAFF | TGCGCCAGCAGCCAAGCCGCCAGGGACACTGAAGCTTTCTTT
TRBJ2-7 | TRBV27 | . | many | CASSFQESYEQYF | TGTGCCAGCAGTTTTCAGGAGTCCTACGAGCAGTACTTC
TRBJ2-1 | TRBV20-1 | . | few | CSAGFEGVEQFF | TGCAGTGCGGGATTTGAGGGGGTCGAGCAGTTCTTC
TRBJ2-5 | TRBV5-1 | . | many | CASSLDSPETQYF | TGCGCCAGCAGCTTGGACAGCCCAGAGACCCAGTACTTC
TRBJ2-1 | TRBV4-3 | . | few | CASSHKTGTMYNEQFF | TGCGCCAGCAGCCACAAAACCGGGACAATGTACAATGAGCAGTTCTTC
TRBJ2-7 | TRBV29-1 | . | . | CSVAPGESGALYEQYF | TGCAGCGTTGCCCCAGGGGAGAGCGGGGCTCTGTACGAGCAGTACTTC
TRBJ2-1 | TRBV20-1 | TRBD2 | . | CSAHTSGSSDEQFF | TGCAGTGCTCACACTAGCGGGAGCTCGGATGAGCAGTTCTTC